The clone carrying this TCR beta chain was picked up a small number of times. As yet, its antigen is unknown. This sample is drawn from a study of T-cell reconstitution after alpha-beta-depleted transplantation in children. CDR1 DFQATT and CDR2 SNEGSKA come from the germline V gene (reference sequence). V lost 5 bases, J lost 6 bases, and 9 bases lay in between. The CDR3 totals 11 residues. Findings and limits, study-wide: T-cell counts and diversity at one year following transplant were attributed mainly to newly produced T cells. Some patients' high day-60 TCRbeta diversity was attributed to recipient cells surviving conditioning. As was reported, about two months after transplant, alpha-beta T cells came from several hundred expanded graft clones.

The TCRbeta library incorporated unique molecular identifiers. TCRdb passed the PCR reads through MiXCR, listing each CDR3 protein once. The sample holds about 600,000 distinct CDR3 sequences, 10% to 15% seen once. This TCR was recovered from a male patient aged 5 to 17 who had a stem cell transplant for acute myeloid leukemia, so the T cells may come from the graft donor. The chain is built from TRBV20-1 and TRBJ2-3; TRBD2 is a possible D gene (5 bases). The source was PBMCs, mostly from graft donor cells, collected 360 days after TCRalphabeta/CD19-depleted stem cell transplant. The CDR3 DNA reads TGCAGTGCTGTGGGAGCGGATACGCAGTATTTT. It yields the protein CSAVGADTQYF.